These 15 T cell receptor beta chains share one sample of origin, sequenced in a study of blood T cell repertoires in COVID-19. Here immunoSEQ multiplex PCR was the method, and the copy in TCRdb shows in-frame clones only, minus some. The data show roughly 200,000 clones, with roughly 82% seen just once and under 15% held by the top ten. Sequenced sample: peripheral blood. These receptors originate from a human donor in a cohort sampled during active COVID-19.

The rearrangement joins TRBV5-1 to TRBJ2-1, with TRBD2 identical over 8 bases. Unmatched junction bases numbered 9, after V lost 3 bases and J lost 4 bases. From germline, CDR1 is SGHRS and CDR2 YFSETQ. The CDR3 covers 16 residues. This chain's CDR3 is CASSSSGSGTYNEQFF. The CDR3 nucleotides read TGCGCCAGCAGCTCCAGCGGGAGCGGGACATACAATGAGCAGTTCTTC.

There are a few counts of this clone. The chain links TRBV4-2 to TRBJ2-1; D ambiguous. The CDR3 has 14 amino acids. Germline loops: CDR1 LGHNA, CDR2 YNFKEQ. V shed 0 bases and J shed 6 bases, with 9 bases lying between them. The CDR3 DNA is TGTGCCAGCAGCCAAGAGAGAGGATCCAATGAGCAGTTCTTC. It translates to CASSQERGSNEQFF.

The gene calls are TRBV19 and TRBJ1-1; D not certain. Germline V gene lookup returns CDR1 LNHDA and CDR2 SQIVND (reference sequence). The length of the CDR3 is 13 residues. Between the trimmed V and J ends, which lost 7 bases and 1 base, there was a span of 10 bases. CDR3 region: CASNVRGNTEAFF. CDR3 nucleotides: TGTGCCAGTAATGTCCGGGGGAACACTGAAGCTTTCTTT.

This rearrangement joins TRBV28 to TRBJ1-2, with 10 bases identical to TRBD1. CDR3 size: 14 residues. The trim removed 5 bases at V and 7 bases at J, leaving 7 bases unmatched. Germline values: CDR1 MDHEN, CDR2 SYDVKM. CDR3 sequence reads: CASSRWDRGRGYTF. The DNA for the CDR3 is TGTGCCAGCAGTCGCTGGGACAGGGGTCGTGGCTACACCTTC.

This clone showed up just a few times. This chain uses TRBV2 with TRBJ2-7, with D tentatively TRBD1 (6 bases). This CDR3 contains 13 residues. V was shortened by 2 bases and J by 5 bases, with 10 bases between the two germline ends. The V gene's germline CDR1 is SNHLY and CDR2 FYNNEI. The CDR3 loop is CASSETGTHEQYF. The DNA for the CDR3 is TGTGCCAGCAGTGAAACAGGGACCCACGAGCAGTACTTC.

This chain joins TRBV6-5 and TRBJ2-7, with a tentative D call TRBD1 (6 bases). CDR3 length: 14 residues. V was pared by 6 bases and J by 2 bases, with 14 bases between. Germline V gene lookup returns CDR1 MNHEY and CDR2 SVGAGI. The CDR3 here is CASSKKGDTYEQYF. The CDR3 DNA is TGTGCCAGCAGCAAAAAAGGGGACACCTACGAGCAGTACTTC.

This clone was counted only a few times. The chain uses TRBV20-1 and TRBJ2-2; 10 nucleotides line up with TRBD2. The CDR3 consists of 11 residues. In germline, CDR1 is DFQATT, CDR2 SNEGSKA (reference sequence). Trimming took 3 bases from V and 15 from J; bases not matched to a gene: 4. DNA of the CDR3: TGCAGTGCTAGCGAAAGCGGGAGGGTGTTTTTT. Encoded protein: CSASESGRVFF.

The chain carries TRBV5-4 and TRBJ1-4; 8 bases fit TRBD1. Trimming removed 4 bases from V and 7 bases from J; junction bases left unmatched: 12. Per germline, CDR1 SGHNT and CDR2 YYREEE (reference sequence). The CDR3 has 16 amino acids. CDR3 in DNA: TGTGCCAGCAGCCAAGGGACAGGCTCTGGGGTTGAAAAACTGTTTTTT. This codes for CASSQGTGSGVEKLFF.

The genes are TRBV18 and TRBJ1-2; TRBD1 aligns across 7 bases. Germline-derived CDR1 and CDR2 are KGHSH and LQKENI. With V trimmed by 5 bases and J by 4 bases, 16 bases remained unmatched. This CDR3 is built from 17 residues. The CDR3 sequence is CASSSKAGGSYGYGYTF. DNA for the CDR3: TGTGCCAGCTCATCAAAGGCAGGGGGGTCCTACGGCTATGGCTACACCTTC. Combining the CDR3 with reference TRBV18 and TRBJ1-2 gives the whole variable domain NAGVMQNPRHLVRRRGQEARLRCSPMKGHSHVYWYRQLPEEGLKFMVYLQKENIIDESGMPKERFSAEFPKEGPSILRIQQVVRGDSAAYFCASSSKAGGSYGYGYTFGSGTRLTVV.

As for this clone: Other DNA sequences from this sample encode an identical CDR3 as well. J is TRBJ2-1 and V is TRBV27; 11 positions match TRBD2. The CDR3 runs to 15 residues. Per germline, CDR1 MNHEY and CDR2 SMNVEV (reference sequence). The J segment lost 4 bases and the V segment lost 6 bases, leaving 5 bases of the junction unmatched. This CDR3 reads CASSPLAGGYNEQFF. The CDR3 nucleotides read TGTGCCAGCAGCCCCCTAGCGGGAGGATACAATGAGCAGTTCTTC.

V gene TRBV12-5 combines with J gene TRBJ2-2; maybe TRBD1 (6 bases). CDR1 is LGHNT, CDR2 FRNRAP, per germline. The CDR3 length is 18 residues. Trimming left V 0 bases short and J 0 bases short, with 14 bases between. The CDR3 region has the DNA TGTGCTAGTGGTTTGGTATTCGTACAGGGAACGAACACCGGGGAGCTGTTTTTT. It is translated as CASGLVFVQGTNTGELFF.

Regarding this clone: The junction shows a germline mismatch at one end, possibly a read error. The genes are TRBV13 and TRBJ2-7, with D perhaps TRBD1 (6 bases). The CDR3 totals 14 residues. Germline CDR1 reads PRHDT; CDR2 reads FYEKMQ (reference sequence). CDR3 protein: CVSSSPGQPYEQYF. CDR3 in DNA: TGTGTCAGCAGCTCCCCGGGACAACCTTACGAGCAGTACTTC.

The chain joins TRBV18 to TRBJ2-7; tentative D call: TRBD1 (6 bases). This CDR3 is built from 13 residues. CDR1 and CDR2 from the germline V gene are KGHSH and LQKENI. With 5 bases removed from V and 5 bases from J, the gap between germline ends came to 13 bases. The CDR3 spells CASSFGRTDEQYF. For the CDR3, the DNA is TGTGCCAGCTCATTCGGCAGGACAGACGAGCAGTACTTC.

The chain recombines TRBV2 with TRBJ1-5, with D unresolved. V was clipped by 4 bases and J by 15 bases, with 16 bases between them. The CDR3 runs to 12 residues. Per the germline V gene, CDR1 is SNHLY and CDR2 is FYNNEI. The chain's CDR3 is CASSVSGLEGHF. In DNA, the CDR3 is TGTGCCAGCAGTGTGTCGGGGTTAGAGGGGCATTTT.

This chain uses TRBV7-2 with TRBJ2-3, with D possibly matching TRBD2 (6 bases). This CDR3 region has 16 residues. Trimming took 5 bases from V and 3 from J, leaving 18 bases between them. Germline V gene sequence: CDR1 SGHTA, CDR2 FQGNSA. The DNA for the CDR3 is TGTGCCAGCAGCCCCCTAAGACGGGAGAGGACAGATACGCAGTATTTT. Translated: CASSPLRRERTDTQYF.